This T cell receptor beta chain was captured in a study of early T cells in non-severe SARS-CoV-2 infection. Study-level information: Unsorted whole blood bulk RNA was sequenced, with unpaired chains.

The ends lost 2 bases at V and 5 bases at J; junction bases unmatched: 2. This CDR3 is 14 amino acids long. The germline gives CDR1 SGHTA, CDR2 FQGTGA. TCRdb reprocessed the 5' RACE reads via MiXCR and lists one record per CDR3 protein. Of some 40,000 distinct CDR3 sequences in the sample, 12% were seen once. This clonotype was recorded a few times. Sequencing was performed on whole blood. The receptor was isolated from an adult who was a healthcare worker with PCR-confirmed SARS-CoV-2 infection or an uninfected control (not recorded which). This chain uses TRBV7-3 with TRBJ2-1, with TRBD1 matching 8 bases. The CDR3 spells CASSLQGADNEQFF. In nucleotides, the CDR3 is TGTGCCAGCAGCTTACAGGGGGCGGACAATGAGCAGTTCTTC.